This T cell receptor beta chain was captured in a study of blood T cell repertoires in COVID-19. V gave up 5 bases and J gave up 7 bases, with 15 bases separating them. The CDR3 loop spans 14 amino acids. The germline CDR1 and CDR2 sequences are MNHEY and SVGAGI. The assay was immunoSEQ multiplex PCR, and TCRdb's table has in-frame clones only and misses some. Of some 120,000 clones listed, around 85% are singletons. Specimen: peripheral blood. The V call is TRBV6-5, the J call TRBJ1-5, with a possible D match to TRBD1 (6 bases). This TCR was sampled from a man between 25 and 39 years old with COVID-19, enrolled during active disease. The CDR3 reads CASSLWGLGQPQHF. The CDR3 DNA reads as TGTGCCAGCAGTCTCTGGGGGCTGGGGCAGCCCCAGCATTTT.